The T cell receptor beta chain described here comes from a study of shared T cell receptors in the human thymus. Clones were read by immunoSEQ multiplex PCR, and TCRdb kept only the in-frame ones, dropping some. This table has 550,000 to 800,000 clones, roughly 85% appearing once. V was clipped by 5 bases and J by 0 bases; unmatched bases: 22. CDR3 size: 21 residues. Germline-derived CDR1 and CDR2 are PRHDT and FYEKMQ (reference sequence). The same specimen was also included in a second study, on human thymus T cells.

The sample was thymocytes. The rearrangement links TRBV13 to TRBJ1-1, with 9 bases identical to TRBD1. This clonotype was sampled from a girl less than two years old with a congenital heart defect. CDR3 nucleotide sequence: TGTGCCAGCAGCCGGGGAGGGACAGGGATCTTAGAAGTACTTATGAACACTGAAGCTTTCTTT. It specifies CASSRGGTGILEVLMNTEAFF. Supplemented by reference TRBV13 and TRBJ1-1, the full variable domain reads AAGVIQSPRHLIKEKRETATLKCYPIPRHDTVYWYQQGPGQDPQFLISFYEKMQSDKGSIPDRFSAQQFSDYHSELNMSSLELGDSALYFCASSRGGTGILEVLMNTEAFFGQGTRLTVV.